These 28 T cell receptor beta chains were sequenced from one sample in a study of shared T cell receptors in the human thymus. Data came from immunoSEQ multiplex PCR; TCRdb stores just in-frame clones and leaves some out. The data show 640,000 or so clones, with about 89% seen just once and about 0.0094% held by the top ten. These same records also appear under a second study, on human thymus T cells.

The sample taken for sequencing was thymocytes. The receptors were gathered from a boy younger than two with a congenital heart defect.

V is TRBV13 and J is TRBJ1-1; D may be TRBD1 (6 bases). Trimming pared 5 bases from V and 2 bases from J, leaving 9 bases between. Germline V gene data show CDR1 as PRHDT and CDR2 as FYEKMQ (reference sequence). The CDR3 sequence is 13 residues long. The DNA of the CDR3 is TGTGCCAGCAGCCCGACAGGAAACACTGAAGCTTTCTTT. Amino acids: CASSPTGNTEAFF. Combining the CDR3 with reference TRBV13 and TRBJ1-1 gives the whole variable domain AAGVIQSPRHLIKEKRETATLKCYPIPRHDTVYWYQQGPGQDPQFLISFYEKMQSDKGSIPDRFSAQQFSDYHSELNMSSLELGDSALYFCASSPTGNTEAFFGQGTRLTVV.

The chain has TRBV20-1 and TRBJ2-7, with D hard to call. The germline V gene encodes CDR1 DFQATT and CDR2 SNEGSKA (reference sequence). The CDR3 totals 11 residues. Trimming took off 6 bases at V and 5 bases at J, with 11 bases between the two ends. The chain's CDR3 is CSAPYPHEQYF. DNA of the CDR3: TGCAGTGCCCCGTATCCCCACGAGCAGTACTTC.

V usage is TRBV6-5 and J usage is TRBJ1-2; possibly TRBD1 for D (5 bases). CDR3 size: 13 residues. From germline, CDR1 is MNHEY and CDR2 SVGAGI. Trimming cost V 5 bases and J 4 bases, with 11 bases left between them. The CDR3: CASSTGETYGYTF. DNA of the CDR3: TGTGCCAGCAGTACGGGGGAGACCTATGGCTACACCTTC.

This sequence joins TRBV11-2 and TRBJ1-5; D is undetermined. V dropped 8 bases and J dropped 3 bases, with 5 bases sitting between them. Germline V gene data show CDR1 as SGHAT and CDR2 as FQNNGV. The CDR3 consists of 11 residues. As DNA, the CDR3 is TGTGCCAGCGGCAACAATCAGCCCCAGCATTTT. Translated, it gives CASGNNQPQHF.

The CDR3 DNA follows: TGTGCCAGCAGTCCGGGGGGGCCGCCCGCGAACACCGGGGAGCTGTTTTTT. It codes for CASSPGGPPANTGELFF. This chain connects TRBV28 to TRBJ2-2, with 8 nucleotides matching TRBD2. V gave up 5 bases and J gave up 0 bases; unmatched junction bases: 8. Germline CDR1 MDHEN, CDR2 SYDVKM. The CDR3 is 17 amino acids.

The chain joins TRBV7-8 to TRBJ2-1; 9 bases are a match to TRBD2. The CDR3 is 17 amino acids. V gave up 5 bases and J gave up 5 bases; unmatched junction bases: 13. CDR1 and CDR2 (germline): SGHVS, FQNEAQ. The CDR3 region has the DNA TGTGCCAGCAGCCCACAGGGGAGGGCTAGCGGGAACAATGAGCAGTTCTTC. As protein: CASSPQGRASGNNEQFF. The full variable domain, with the rest looked up from reference TRBV7-8 and TRBJ2-1, is GAGVSQSPRYKVAKRGQDVALRCDPISGHVSLFWYQQALGQGPEFLTYFQNEAQLDKSGLPSDRFFAERPEGSVSTLKIQRTQQEDSAVYLCASSPQGRASGNNEQFFGPGTRLTVL.

V is TRBV30 and J is TRBJ2-7; D not resolved. Germline V gene sequence: CDR1 GTSNPN, CDR2 SVGIG (reference sequence). The CDR3 consists of 13 residues. V was cut by 0 bases and J by 1 base, with 7 bases left in between. In DNA, the CDR3 is TGTGCCTGGAGTGTCGCAGTTTCCTACGAGCAGTACTTC. Translated, it gives CAWSVAVSYEQYF. The full variable domain, in which reference TRBV30 and TRBJ2-7 provide the parts outside the CDR3, is SQTIHQWPATLVQPVGSPLSLECTVEGTSNPNLYWYRQAAGRGLQLLFYSVGIGQISSEVPQNLSASRPQDRQFILSSKKLLLSDSGFYLCAWSVAVSYEQYFGPGTRLTVT.

The chain has TRBV4-3 and TRBJ1-6; tentatively, D is TRBD1 (6 bases). V gave up 1 base and J gave up 9 bases, with 19 bases separating them. This CDR3 contains 17 residues. Germline V gene lookup returns CDR1 LGHNA and CDR2 YSLEER. Here the CDR3 reads CASSQAARTGCCSPLHF. CDR3 bases: TGCGCCAGCAGCCAAGCCGCTCGTACAGGGTGTTGTTCACCCCTCCACTTT.

The rearrangement links TRBV11-2 to TRBJ1-4; TRBD1 might be the D (6 bases). This CDR3 is built from 15 residues. The germline V gene has CDR1 SGHAT and CDR2 FQNNGV. V dropped 2 bases and J dropped 5 bases, with 12 bases sitting between them. CDR3 nucleotide sequence: TGTGCCAGCAGCTTAAGGCAGGGGTGGAATGAAAAACTGTTTTTT. It specifies CASSLRQGWNEKLFF.

The V and J genes are TRBV5-5 and TRBJ2-1; 8 nucleotides agree with TRBD1. The CDR3 contains 16 residues. V trimming: 0 bases; J trimming: 4 bases; junction bases outside the gene matches: 6. In germline, CDR1 is SGHKS, CDR2 YYEKEE (reference sequence). The CDR3 DNA reads as TGTGCCAGCAGCTTGGGTACAGGGGGAGCGTACAATGAGCAGTTCTTC. It is translated as CASSLGTGGAYNEQFF.

V gene TRBV4-3 combines with J gene TRBJ1-1; tentative D call: TRBD1 (6 bases). The CDR3 is made up of 18 amino acids. The ends were cut back, 2 bases at V and 4 bases at J, with 23 bases in the middle. In germline, CDR1 is LGHNA, CDR2 YSLEER. DNA of the CDR3: TGCGCCAGCAGCCAAAGGTCAGGGGTAAGAGGGGATGCCACTGAAGCTTTCTTT. Amino acids: CASSQRSGVRGDATEAFF.

The chain uses TRBV4-1 and TRBJ1-2, with D hard to call. Trimming removed 0 bases from V and 7 bases from J, with 9 bases in between. The CDR3 runs 13 residues. The V gene's germline CDR1 is MGHRA and CDR2 YSYEKL. The DNA of the CDR3 is TGCGCCAGCAGCCAAGATATGGAGGGTGGCTACACCTTC. This gives the protein CASSQDMEGGYTF.

A single count supports this clone. This chain links TRBV19 with TRBJ1-5; 8 nucleotides agree with TRBD1. The CDR3 has 19 residues. V lost 4 bases, J lost 0 bases, and 14 bases stayed unmatched. Germline V gene lookup returns CDR1 LNHDA and CDR2 SQIVND (reference sequence). Here the CDR3 reads CASSRVLGTGQYSNQPQHF. For the CDR3, the DNA is TGTGCCAGTAGTAGGGTCCTCGGGACAGGACAATATAGCAATCAGCCCCAGCATTTT.

This chain links TRBV9 with TRBJ2-2; possibly TRBD2 for D (6 bases). Germline lookup yields CDR1 SGDLS and CDR2 YYNGEE. The CDR3 length is 16 residues. Trimming removed 0 bases from V and 4 bases from J, with 13 bases in between. The CDR3 DNA reads as TGTGCCAGCAGCGTAGATGAACGGGAGTCCACCGGGGAGCTGTTTTTT. Amino acids: CASSVDERESTGELFF.

The chain couples TRBV4-3 to TRBJ1-1; a weak D match, TRBD1 (5 bases). Trimming removed 1 base from V and 7 bases from J, with 13 bases in between. CDR3 length: 14 residues. Germline V CDR1 and CDR2: LGHNA, YSLEER. DNA for the CDR3: TGCGCCAGCAGCCAAGTCTCAGGGAAGAATGAAGCTTTCTTT. The encoded protein is CASSQVSGKNEAFF.

V usage is TRBV4-3 and J usage is TRBJ1-4, with D maybe TRBD1 (6 bases). This CDR3 has 17 residues. Germline V lookup: CDR1 LGHNA, CDR2 YSLEER. V was clipped by 3 bases and J by 8 bases, with 22 bases between them. CDR3 DNA: TGCGCCAGCAGCCACGAAAGGGGGTTGGACAAGGGGGAAAAACTGTTTTTT. It translates to CASSHERGLDKGEKLFF.

This clone was picked up a small number of times. The rearrangement links TRBV29-1 to TRBJ2-3, with 10 positions matching TRBD2. The V gene end was trimmed by 3 bases and the J gene end by 4 bases; junction bases not matched to a gene: 16. The CDR3 is 18 amino acids. CDR1 is SQVTM and CDR2 is ANQGSEA in the germline V gene. The CDR3, as DNA: TGCAGCGTTGATATATTGGTTCTAGCGGGGGATGCAGCAGATACGCAGTATTTT. It specifies CSVDILVLAGDAADTQYF.

As to this clone: At one boundary the junction diverges from the germline segment, which might be a read error. This chain uses TRBV4-1 with TRBJ1-6; TRBD1 matches 7 bases. The germline V gene encodes CDR1 MGHRA and CDR2 YSYEKL. The CDR3 extends over 15 amino acids. CDR3 residues: CASNQVTGANSPLHF. The DNA of the CDR3 is TGCGCCAGCAACCAAGTTACAGGGGCAAATTCACCCCTCCACTTT.

This chain uses TRBV19 with TRBJ1-4; D call uncertain. Between the trimmed V and J ends, which lost 5 bases and 2 bases, there was a span of 9 bases. This CDR3 region has 14 residues. Germline CDR1 is LNHDA and CDR2 is SQIVND (reference sequence). The CDR3 bases are TGTGCCAGTAGTTTGGGCGACACTAATGAAAAACTGTTTTTT. Residues: CASSLGDTNEKLFF.

V and J are TRBV28 and TRBJ2-2; TRBD2 is a possible D gene (6 bases). Germline V gene data show CDR1 as MDHEN and CDR2 as SYDVKM. CDR3 length equals 15 residues. The V gene lost 2 bases and the J gene lost 3 bases, with 10 bases spanning the gap. As DNA, the CDR3 is TGTGCCAGCAGTTTAATTGGCGGGGACACCGGGGAGCTGTTTTTT. Protein sequence: CASSLIGGDTGELFF.

The chain joins TRBV11-2 to TRBJ1-5, with TRBD1 as a possible D gene (5 bases). CDR3 length: 16 amino acids. Trimming removed 6 bases at V and 6 bases at J, with 21 bases between. Germline CDR1 and CDR2: SGHAT and FQNNGV. The CDR3 loop is CASSPSARATGQPQHF. DNA of the CDR3: TGTGCCAGCAGTCCCAGTGCCCGGGCAACAGGTCAGCCCCAGCATTTT.

The chain joins TRBV5-1 to TRBJ2-3; possibly TRBD2 for D (5 bases). Germline values: CDR1 SGHRS, CDR2 YFSETQ. This CDR3 contains 14 residues. Trimming took off 5 bases at V and 0 bases at J, with 10 bases between the two ends. In nucleotides, the CDR3 is TGCGCCAGCAGGTGGGGAGTTAGCACAGATACGCAGTATTTT. The encoded protein is CASRWGVSTDTQYF.

This chain links TRBV5-8 with TRBJ1-5; 7 positions agree with TRBD1. The CDR3 contains 16 residues. Germline V CDR1 and CDR2: SGHTS, YDEGEE. V trimming: 1 base; J trimming: 6 bases; junction bases outside the gene matches: 10. The CDR3 DNA is TGTGCCAGCAGCTTGTCCGGACAGGTCGGGCCTCAGCCCCAGCATTTT. Translating gives CASSLSGQVGPQPQHF.

The rearrangement links TRBV7-9 to TRBJ2-3; TRBD2 matches 9 bases. Losses at the gene ends were 5 bases for V and 3 bases for J; bases not matched to a gene: 6. Germline V gene sequence: CDR1 SEHNR, CDR2 FQNEAQ (reference sequence). This CDR3 has 15 residues. This chain's CDR3 is CASSQEAGGTDTQYF. The DNA for the CDR3 is TGTGCCAGCAGCCAAGAAGCGGGGGGTACAGATACGCAGTATTTT.

Only a few counts were recorded for this clone. The V and J genes are TRBV7-9 and TRBJ1-1, with 9 nucleotides matching TRBD1. The V and J ends lost 4 bases and 4 bases, in that order; junction bases with no gene match: 10. This CDR3 has 16 amino acids. In germline, CDR1 is SEHNR, CDR2 FQNEAQ (reference sequence). CDR3 in DNA: TGTGCCAGCAGCTCATCCAGCGGACAGGGGCTCACTGAAGCTTTCTTT. Protein: CASSSSSGQGLTEAFF.

This rearrangement joins TRBV9 to TRBJ1-1; D gene unclear. The V and J ends lost 0 bases and 1 base respectively, with 10 bases between them. The V gene's germline CDR1 is SGDLS and CDR2 YYNGEE. The CDR3 runs to 15 residues. This CDR3 reads CASSVGREGNTEAFF. The CDR3 DNA reads as TGTGCCAGCAGCGTAGGGCGGGAGGGGAACACTGAAGCTTTCTTT.

The rearrangement joins TRBV5-1 to TRBJ2-3; TRBD1 might be the D (5 bases). This CDR3 is 17 amino acids long. Trimming took 4 bases from V and 1 from J, leaving 19 bases between them. Germline V gene lookup returns CDR1 SGHRS and CDR2 YFSETQ. The DNA for the CDR3 is TGCGCCAGCAGCCTAGACAGCCAGGCACGTCGCACAGATACGCAGTATTTT. This gives the protein CASSLDSQARRTDTQYF.

The chain is built from TRBV29-1 and TRBJ1-1, with D maybe TRBD1 (5 bases). The CDR3 length is 13 residues. Trimming left V 5 bases short and J 8 bases short, with 18 bases between. Germline V gene data show CDR1 as SQVTM and CDR2 as ANQGSEA. The CDR3 DNA sequence: TGCAGCGTTTGGGGGGATCTTGCATGGGAAGCTTTCTTT. Translation gives CSVWGDLAWEAFF.